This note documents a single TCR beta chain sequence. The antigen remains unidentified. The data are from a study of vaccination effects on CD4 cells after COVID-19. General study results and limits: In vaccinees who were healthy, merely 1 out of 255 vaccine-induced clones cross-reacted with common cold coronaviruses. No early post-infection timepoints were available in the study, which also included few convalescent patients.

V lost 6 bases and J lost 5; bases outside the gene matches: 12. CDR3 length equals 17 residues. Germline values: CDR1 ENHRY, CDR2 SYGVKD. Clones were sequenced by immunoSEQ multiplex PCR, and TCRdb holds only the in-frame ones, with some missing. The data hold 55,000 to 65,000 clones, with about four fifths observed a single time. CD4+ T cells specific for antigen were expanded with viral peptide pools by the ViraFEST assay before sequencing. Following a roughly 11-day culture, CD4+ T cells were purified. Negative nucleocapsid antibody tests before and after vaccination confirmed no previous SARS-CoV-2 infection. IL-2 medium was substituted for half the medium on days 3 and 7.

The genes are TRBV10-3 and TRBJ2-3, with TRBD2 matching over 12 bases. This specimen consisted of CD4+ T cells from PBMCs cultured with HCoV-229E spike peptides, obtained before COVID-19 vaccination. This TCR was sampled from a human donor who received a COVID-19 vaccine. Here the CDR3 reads CAISRLASGGAGDTQYF. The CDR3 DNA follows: TGTGCCATCAGCCGGTTGGCTAGCGGGGGGGCAGGAGATACGCAGTATTTT.